This T cell receptor beta chain was sequenced in a study of cytomegalovirus exposure and HLA in healthy donors. Whole-study context: Unique TCRs from HLA-typed donors, around 93 million of them, were held in an early data release.

PCR involved 60 Vbeta and 13 Jbeta primers. Original processing methods: Per a later analysis, the number of unique TCR beta chains was about 80 million, of which roughly 10 million were shared. The assay was immunoSEQ multiplex PCR, and TCRdb's table has in-frame clones only and misses some. Clonal size and the V and J genes are those of that table, whereas D and trimming came from the DNA. The data contain 100,000 or so clones, about four fifths of them seen just once; the ten biggest clones take up under 13%. Germline lookup yields CDR1 SGHNT and CDR2 YENEEA. The CDR3 runs 16 residues. V was clipped by 5 bases and J by 3 bases; unmatched bases: 9. Nominally healthy donors provided the samples, though records likely missed some immune exposures.

The chain joins TRBV11-3 to TRBJ2-2, with 7 bases matching TRBD2. Sequencing was done on a sample of PBMCs. This receptor was identified in a human donor in good health. CDR3 sequence (DNA): TGTGCCAGCAGCCAAATGGCGGGAGCGTACACCGGGGAGCTGTTTTTT. Encoded protein: CASSQMAGAYTGELFF.